The 31 T cell receptor beta chains below were found in one sample sequenced in a study of T cells in tumors after PD-1 blockade. The data were produced by immunoSEQ multiplex PCR, yet TCRdb's version contains in-frame clones alone and is incomplete. In the table there are about 35,000 clones, just under 80% of which are singletons. Here the sequenced sample was PBMCs, taken before anti-PD-1 treatment. The receptors here all came from a human donor with basal cell carcinoma.

V gene TRBV7-2 combines with J gene TRBJ1-1, with 7 bases aligning to TRBD1. Germline CDR1 SGHTA, CDR2 FQGNSA. Trimming cost V 5 bases and J 0 bases; bases outside gene matches: 6. The CDR3 length is 15 residues. The CDR3 coding sequence is TGTGCCAGCAGCATCCCGGGACAGATGAACACTGAAGCTTTCTTT. The encoded protein is CASSIPGQMNTEAFF.

V usage is TRBV4-2 and J usage is TRBJ1-5; weak D call: TRBD1 (6 bases). Trimming removed 4 bases at V and 5 bases at J, with 24 bases between. CDR3 size: 18 residues. Germline V lookup: CDR1 LGHNA, CDR2 YNFKEQ. CDR3 in amino acids: CASSPTSTGSSTYQPQHF. CDR3 DNA sequence: TGTGCCAGCAGCCCCACCTCGACAGGTTCATCAACCTATCAGCCCCAGCATTTT.

The chain is built from TRBV4-3 and TRBJ1-1; D is unresolved. The V end was cut by 0 bases, the J end by 5 bases, with 13 bases between. The CDR3 length is 15 residues. Germline V gene lookup returns CDR1 LGHNA and CDR2 YSLEER. The DNA of the CDR3 is TGCGCCAGCAGCCAAGAATTGGGGTTGGGAACTGAAGCTTTCTTT. As protein: CASSQELGLGTEAFF.

This clone has more than one count but fewer than ten. Its ends do not fully match the called genes, so a read error is possible. This rearrangement joins TRBV7-7 to TRBJ1-6; D remains unclear. Germline V gene lookup returns CDR1 SSHAT and CDR2 FNYEAQ (reference sequence). The CDR3 extends over 15 amino acids. The CDR3 DNA follows: TGTGCTAGCAGCTGGGTAGGGTCCTATAATTCACCCCTCCACTTT. Its translation: CASSWVGSYNSPLHF.

The rearrangement links TRBV7-2 to TRBJ1-1; perhaps TRBD1 as D (6 bases). Germline V gene lookup returns CDR1 SGHTA and CDR2 FQGNSA. The CDR3 is made up of 14 amino acids. V was trimmed by 3 bases and J by 4 bases, leaving 12 bases between them. The CDR3 coding sequence is TGTGCCAGCAGCTTCAGGGGATCGGGCACTGAAGCTTTCTTT. Translation: CASSFRGSGTEAFF.

This chain links TRBV29-1 with TRBJ2-7, with 8 bases fitting TRBD2. This CDR3 region has 13 residues. V was pared by 4 bases and J by 4 bases, with 6 bases of the junction left unmatched. Germline assignment: CDR1 SQVTM and CDR2 ANQGSEA. DNA of the CDR3: TGCAGCGTTGTGCCTAGCGGGCTATACGAGCAGTACTTC. This translates into CSVVPSGLYEQYF.

V and J are TRBV30 and TRBJ2-1; tentatively, D is TRBD1 (6 bases). The CDR3 has 13 amino acids. The germline V gene has CDR1 GTSNPN and CDR2 SVGIG (reference sequence). Deletions cut 0 bases from V and 4 bases from J, with 7 bases between. CDR3 sequence: CAWSVQGYNEQFF. In nucleotides, the CDR3 is TGTGCCTGGAGTGTACAGGGATACAATGAGCAGTTCTTC.

V usage is TRBV6-5 and J usage is TRBJ1-5; D is undetermined. The CDR3 totals 12 residues. V was shortened by 6 bases and J by 1 base, with 4 bases between the two germline ends. Germline lookup yields CDR1 MNHEY and CDR2 SVGAGI. CDR3 DNA: TGTGCCAGCAGCTTGAGCAATCAGCCCCAGCATTTT. Protein sequence: CASSLSNQPQHF.

V gene TRBV7-2 combines with J gene TRBJ2-3; TRBD2 is a possible D gene (6 bases). The V and J ends lost 0 bases and 8 bases respectively, with 12 bases between them. This CDR3 is 14 amino acids long. From germline, CDR1 is SGHTA and CDR2 FQGNSA. Here the CDR3 DNA reads TGTGCCAGCAGCTTAGCGGGAGGAGTGGTTACGCAGTATTTT. It is translated as CASSLAGGVVTQYF.

The chain links TRBV28 to TRBJ1-2; 12 bases align to TRBD1. Per germline, CDR1 MDHEN and CDR2 SYDVKM. V was clipped by 11 bases and J by 8 bases; unmatched bases: 9. The CDR3 is made up of 13 amino acids. The CDR3 is CAAKGQGARGYTF. The CDR3, as DNA: TGTGCCGCTAAGGGACAGGGGGCGAGGGGCTACACCTTC.

This clone has only one observation. V gene TRBV27 combines with J gene TRBJ1-2; maybe TRBD1 (6 bases). The CDR3 has 14 residues. Per the germline V gene, CDR1 is MNHEY and CDR2 is SMNVEV (reference sequence). With 2 bases removed from V and 7 bases from J, the gap between germline ends came to 14 bases. The chain's CDR3 is CASSLGGRVGGYTF. CDR3 coding DNA: TGTGCCAGCAGTTTAGGGGGCAGGGTTGGTGGCTACACCTTC.

The chain recombines TRBV29-1 with TRBJ2-3, with 11 positions matching TRBD2. The germline CDR1 and CDR2 sequences are SQVTM and ANQGSEA. The V gene end was trimmed by 4 bases and the J gene end by 1 base; junction bases not matched to a gene: 1. CDR3 size: 14 residues. CDR3 sequence reads: CSVGGLAGTDTQYF. CDR3 coding DNA: TGCAGCGTTGGGGGACTAGCGGGCACAGATACGCAGTATTTT.

The gene calls are TRBV2 and TRBJ1-1; D possibly corresponds to TRBD1 (6 bases). Trimming cost V 6 bases and J 3 bases, with 14 bases left between them. The CDR3 loop spans 14 amino acids. Per the germline V gene, CDR1 is SNHLY and CDR2 is FYNNEI. CDR3 in DNA: TGTGCCAGCAGCCAGTCAGGGGCCTACACTGAAGCTTTCTTT. This encodes CASSQSGAYTEAFF.

V and J are TRBV5-1 and TRBJ1-3; D ambiguous. This CDR3 is built from 15 residues. Germline values: CDR1 SGHRS, CDR2 YFSETQ. Trimming pared 4 bases from V and 0 bases from J, leaving 11 bases between. Written as DNA, the CDR3 is TGCGCCAGCAGCGCTACAGCTGTCTCTGGAAACACCATATATTTT. Translation gives CASSATAVSGNTIYF. Full variable domain (missing parts from reference TRBV5-1 and TRBJ1-3): KAGVTQTPRYLIKTRGQQVTLSCSPISGHRSVSWYQQTPGQGLQFLFEYFSETQRNKGNFPGRFSGRQFSNSRSEMNVSTLELGDSALYLCASSATAVSGNTIYFGEGSWLTVV.

The rearrangement links TRBV24-1 to TRBJ1-1; D remains ambiguous. CDR1 and CDR2 (germline): KGHDR, SFDVKD. Trimming pared 5 bases from V and 1 base from J, leaving 16 bases between. The CDR3 extends over 16 amino acids. CDR3 in DNA: TGTGCCACCAGTGGCGCCGTGGACGGCGGGAACACTGAAGCTTTCTTT. Its protein is CATSGAVDGGNTEAFF.

V gene TRBV5-1 combines with J gene TRBJ2-3, with 13 bases matching TRBD2. The CDR3 contains 19 residues. Germline V gene data show CDR1 as SGHRS and CDR2 as YFSETQ. Trimming took 2 bases from V and 4 from J; bases not matched to a gene: 13. CDR3 protein: CASSFLLAGGPEGPDTQYF. The CDR3, as DNA: TGCGCCAGCAGCTTCCTACTAGCGGGGGGGCCCGAAGGACCAGATACGCAGTATTTT.

V usage is TRBV30 and J usage is TRBJ1-5, with a weak D call TRBD1 (5 bases). There are 13 residues in the CDR3. Germline CDR1 GTSNPN, CDR2 SVGIG (reference sequence). With 1 base removed from V and 6 bases from J, the gap between germline ends came to 10 bases. CDR3 amino acids: CAWSEQGRQPQHF. The DNA of the CDR3 is TGTGCCTGGAGTGAGCAGGGTCGTCAGCCCCAGCATTTT.

This chain connects TRBV7-2 to TRBJ2-2; 15 positions agree with TRBD2. After removal of 5 bases from V and 6 bases from J, the junction contained 4 bases not matched to a gene. Germline CDR1 and CDR2: SGHTA and FQGNSA. The CDR3 is 16 amino acids. CDR3 sequence: CASSRGLAGGAGELFF. CDR3 nucleotide sequence: TGTGCCAGCAGCAGAGGACTAGCGGGGGGGGCCGGGGAGCTGTTTTTT.

This chain joins TRBV5-6 and TRBJ2-4, with D perhaps matching TRBD2 (6 bases). The CDR3 runs 16 residues. Looked up from germline, CDR1 is SGHDT and CDR2 is YYEEEE. The ends were cut back, 2 bases at V and 6 bases at J, with 18 bases in the middle. The CDR3 loop is CASSFRVGGGINIQYF. The CDR3 coding sequence is TGTGCCAGCAGCTTTAGGGTGGGAGGAGGAATAAACATTCAGTACTTC.

The CDR3 here is CASSRLGPGTGGRDTQYF. CDR3 coding DNA: TGCGCCAGCAGTCGTTTGGGGCCCGGGACAGGGGGACGAGATACGCAGTATTTT. The chain is built from TRBV10-2 and TRBJ2-3, with TRBD1 identical over 11 bases. This CDR3 comprises 18 residues. J gave up 5 bases and V 5 bases, and 15 bases lay outside the gene matches. From germline, CDR1 is WSHSY and CDR2 SAAADI.

The chain has TRBV28 and TRBJ1-3; TRBD1 is a possible D gene (6 bases). Germline lookup yields CDR1 MDHEN and CDR2 SYDVKM. Trimming cost V 6 bases and J 4 bases, with 16 bases left between them. The CDR3 runs 15 residues. The CDR3 DNA sequence: TGTGCCAGCAGAGCAGGGGCATCGTACGGAAACACCATATATTTT. This gives the protein CASRAGASYGNTIYF.

The V call is TRBV11-3, the J call TRBJ1-5; D ambiguous. V was trimmed by 5 bases and J by 4 bases, leaving 9 bases between them. Germline CDR1 SGHNT, CDR2 YENEEA. This CDR3 comprises 13 residues. CDR3 nucleotide sequence: TGTGCCAGCAGCCGGGAGATAAATCAGCCCCAGCATTTT. Translation: CASSREINQPQHF.

The chain links TRBV28 to TRBJ1-5; D is unresolved. The germline V gene has CDR1 MDHEN and CDR2 SYDVKM. Trimming took off 1 base at V and 3 bases at J, with 10 bases between the two ends. There are 15 residues in the CDR3. The CDR3 reads CASSLSASFNQPQHF. The CDR3 nucleotides are TGTGCCAGCAGTTTATCGGCCAGCTTCAATCAGCCCCAGCATTTT.

V is TRBV14 and J is TRBJ2-1; D is uncertain. Per the germline V gene, CDR1 is SGHDN and CDR2 is FVKESK. V was shortened by 4 bases and J by 6 bases, with 13 bases between the two germline ends. CDR3 length: 14 amino acids. The CDR3 nucleotides are TGTGCCAGCAGCCGCCTGGGGTATCTCAATGAGCAGTTCTTC. This translates into CASSRLGYLNEQFF.

This clone was picked up a small number of times. Written as DNA, the CDR3 is TGTGCCAGCAGCCATGGGTGGGGGACCACCGGGGAGCTGTTTTTT. It encodes CASSHGWGTTGELFF. The chain recombines TRBV9 with TRBJ2-2; D is perhaps TRBD1 or TRBD2 (5 bases each). This CDR3 has 15 residues. Trimming took off 4 bases at V and 4 bases at J, with 14 bases between the two ends. From germline, CDR1 is SGDLS and CDR2 YYNGEE. The full variable domain, its missing parts supplied by reference TRBV9 and TRBJ2-2, is DSGVTQTPKHLITATGQRVTLRCSPRSGDLSVYWYQQSLDQGLQFLIQYYNGEERAKGNILERFSAQQFPDLHSELNLSSLELGDSALYFCASSHGWGTTGELFFGEGSRLTVL.

V is TRBV7-2 and J is TRBJ1-4; D not resolved. Germline V gives CDR1 SGHTA, CDR2 FQGNSA. The germline V and J ends were trimmed by 3 bases and 4 bases, with 12 bases remaining between them. CDR3 length: 15 residues. CDR3 DNA: TGTGCCAGCAGCTTTGGACCGTCCTATAATGAAAAACTGTTTTTT. It is translated as CASSFGPSYNEKLFF.

The rearrangement links TRBV5-1 to TRBJ1-3, with D unclear. This CDR3 is built from 15 residues. V lost 0 bases and J lost 2, with 9 bases in between. Germline V gives CDR1 SGHRS, CDR2 YFSETQ. The chain's CDR3 is CASSLDSDTGNTIYF. CDR3 nucleotide sequence: TGCGCCAGCAGCTTGGACAGTGACACTGGAAACACCATATATTTT.

The chain has TRBV7-9 and TRBJ2-5; the D call may be TRBD1 or TRBD2 (6 bases each). CDR1 is SEHNR, CDR2 FQNEAQ, per germline (reference sequence). V was clipped by 5 bases and J by 1 base, with 14 bases between them. The CDR3 is 15 residues long. Written as DNA, the CDR3 is TGTGCCAGCAGCCTCGGGGGCTATTCCCAAGAGACCCAGTACTTC. Translation gives CASSLGGYSQETQYF.

The rearrangement joins TRBV7-8 to TRBJ2-7; 8 positions match TRBD1. The germline gives CDR1 SGHVS, CDR2 FQNEAQ. V lost 1 base, J lost 0 bases, and 2 bases stayed unmatched. The CDR3 extends over 15 amino acids. CDR3 sequence: CASSLEGQASYEQYF. The CDR3 DNA follows: TGTGCCAGCAGCTTAGAGGGACAGGCCTCCTACGAGCAGTACTTC.

The rearrangement joins TRBV9 to TRBJ1-2; D gene uncertain. This CDR3 has 14 residues. CDR1 SGDLS and CDR2 YYNGEE come from the germline V gene. Trimming took 0 bases from V and 3 from J, leaving 9 bases between them. CDR3 loop: CASSVEADDYGYTF. The DNA of the CDR3 is TGTGCCAGCAGCGTAGAGGCGGATGACTATGGCTACACCTTC.

The rearrangement links TRBV30 to TRBJ2-6; D gene uncertain. Germline CDR1 is GTSNPN and CDR2 is SVGIG (reference sequence). V lost 4 bases, J lost 3 bases, and 16 bases lay in between. The CDR3 loop spans 16 amino acids. CDR3 sequence: CAWIHPGKGGANVLTF. The CDR3 DNA sequence: TGTGCCTGGATCCACCCGGGTAAGGGTGGGGCCAACGTCCTGACTTTC.